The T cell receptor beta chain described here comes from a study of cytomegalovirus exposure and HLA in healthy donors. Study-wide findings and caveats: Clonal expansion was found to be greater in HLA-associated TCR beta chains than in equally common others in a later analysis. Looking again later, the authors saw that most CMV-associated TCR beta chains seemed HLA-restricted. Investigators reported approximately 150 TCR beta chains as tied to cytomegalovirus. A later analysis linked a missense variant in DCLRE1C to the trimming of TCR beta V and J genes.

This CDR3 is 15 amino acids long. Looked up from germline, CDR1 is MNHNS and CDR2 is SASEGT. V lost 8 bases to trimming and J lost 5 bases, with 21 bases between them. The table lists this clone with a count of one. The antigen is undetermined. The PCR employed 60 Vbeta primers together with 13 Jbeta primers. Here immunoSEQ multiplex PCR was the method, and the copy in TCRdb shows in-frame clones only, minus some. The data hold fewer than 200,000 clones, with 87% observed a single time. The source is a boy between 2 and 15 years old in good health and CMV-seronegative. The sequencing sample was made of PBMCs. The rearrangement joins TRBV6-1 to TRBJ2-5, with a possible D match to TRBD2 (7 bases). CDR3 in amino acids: CASGRVGGPLETQYF. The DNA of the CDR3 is TGTGCCAGCGGACGGGTGGGGGGGCCTTTGGAGACCCAGTACTTC.